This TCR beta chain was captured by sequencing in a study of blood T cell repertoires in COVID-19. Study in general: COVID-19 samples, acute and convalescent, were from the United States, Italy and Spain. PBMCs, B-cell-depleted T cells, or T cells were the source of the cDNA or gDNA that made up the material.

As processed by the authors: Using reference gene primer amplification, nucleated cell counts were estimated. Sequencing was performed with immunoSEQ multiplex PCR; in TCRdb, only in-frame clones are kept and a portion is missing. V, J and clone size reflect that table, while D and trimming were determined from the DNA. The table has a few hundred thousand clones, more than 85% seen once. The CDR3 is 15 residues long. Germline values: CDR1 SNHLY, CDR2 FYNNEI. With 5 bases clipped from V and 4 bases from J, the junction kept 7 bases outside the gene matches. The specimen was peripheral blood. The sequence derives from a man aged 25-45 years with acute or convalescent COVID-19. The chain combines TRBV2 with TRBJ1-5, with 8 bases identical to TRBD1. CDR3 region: CASSRQGWENQPQHF. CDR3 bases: TGTGCCAGCAGTCGACAGGGGTGGGAAAATCAGCCCCAGCATTTT.